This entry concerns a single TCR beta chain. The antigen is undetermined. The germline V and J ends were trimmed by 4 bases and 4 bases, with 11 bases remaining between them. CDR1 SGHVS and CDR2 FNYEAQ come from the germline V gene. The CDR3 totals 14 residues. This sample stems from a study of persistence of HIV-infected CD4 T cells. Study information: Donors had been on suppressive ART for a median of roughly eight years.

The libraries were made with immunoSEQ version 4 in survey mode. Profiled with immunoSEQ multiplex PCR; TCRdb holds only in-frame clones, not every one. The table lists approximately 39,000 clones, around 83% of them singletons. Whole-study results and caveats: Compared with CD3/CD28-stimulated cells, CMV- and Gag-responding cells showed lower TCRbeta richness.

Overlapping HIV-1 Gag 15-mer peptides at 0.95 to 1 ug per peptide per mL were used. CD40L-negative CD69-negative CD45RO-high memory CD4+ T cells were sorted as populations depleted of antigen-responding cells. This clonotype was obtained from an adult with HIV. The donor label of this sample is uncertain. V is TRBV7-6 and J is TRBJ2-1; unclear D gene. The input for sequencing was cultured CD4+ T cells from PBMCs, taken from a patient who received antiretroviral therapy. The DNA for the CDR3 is TGTGCCAGCAGCTCCCGCCTGGGTTACAATGAGCAGTTCTTC. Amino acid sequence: CASSSRLGYNEQFF.